The 7 T cell receptor beta chains given below trace back to one sample, sequenced in a study of shared clonotypes between healthy human individuals. The method was immunoSEQ multiplex PCR; TCRdb's version includes in-frame clones alone and lacks a portion of them. The data contain over a million clones, 96% of them singletons. Sample: naive CD4+ T cells sorted from blood. Subset noted: CD45RA+ positively selected. These receptors all stem from a young man in good health.

The V call is TRBV25-1, the J call TRBJ1-2, with D possibly being TRBD1 (6 bases). The length of the CDR3 is 13 residues. Per the germline V gene, CDR1 is MGHDK and CDR2 is SYGVNS. Trimming removed 7 bases at V and 3 bases at J, with 12 bases between. In nucleotides, the CDR3 is TGTGCCAGCACCCAGGGGCTTCACTATGGCTACACCTTC. It yields the protein CASTQGLHYGYTF.

The chain employs TRBV7-9 and TRBJ1-4; D is possibly TRBD1 (5 bases). Trimming took off 7 bases at V and 6 bases at J, with 27 bases between the two ends. This CDR3 region has 18 residues. Germline-derived CDR1 and CDR2 are SEHNR and FQNEAQ (reference sequence). CDR3 coding DNA: TGTGCCAGCACCCAAAGCCGAGACAGCAGTTGGAGGGATGAAAAACTGTTTTTT. Its translation is CASTQSRDSSWRDEKLFF.

This clone was seen once. The CDR3 DNA reads as TGTGCCAGCTCACCTCTACTAGCGGGAAGCACCGGGGAGCTGTTTTTT. Translated, it gives CASSPLLAGSTGELFF. This chain joins TRBV18 and TRBJ2-2; 10 positions agree with TRBD2. The CDR3 spans 16 residues. The germline gives CDR1 KGHSH, CDR2 LQKENI. After removal of 3 bases from V and 4 bases from J, the junction contained 5 bases not matched to a gene. Full variable domain (rest looked up from reference TRBV18 and TRBJ2-2): NAGVMQNPRHLVRRRGQEARLRCSPMKGHSHVYWYRQLPEEGLKFMVYLQKENIIDESGMPKERFSAEFPKEGPSILRIQQVVRGDSAAYFCASSPLLAGSTGELFFGEGSRLTVL.

The gene calls are TRBV4-1 and TRBJ1-5; D is unclear. Germline V gene sequence: CDR1 MGHRA, CDR2 YSYEKL. The CDR3 is 13 amino acids. V lost 1 base and J 1 base, leaving 2 bases between the germline ends. CDR3 sequence (DNA): TGCGCCAGCAGCCAAGGGAGCAATCAGCCCCAGCATTTT. Its protein is CASSQGSNQPQHF.

The J gene is TRBJ1-2, the V gene TRBV9, with D perhaps TRBD1 (5 bases). The CDR3 is 14 residues long. The V and J ends lost 4 bases and 7 bases respectively, with 17 bases between them. Looked up from germline, CDR1 is SGDLS and CDR2 is YYNGEE. The CDR3 DNA reads as TGTGCCAGCAGCCCCACCAGGGTCGACGGTGGCTACACCTTC. It is translated as CASSPTRVDGGYTF.

The chain links TRBV25-1 to TRBJ2-1; 9 nucleotides line up with TRBD2. The CDR3 extends over 14 amino acids. Germline trimming cut 6 bases from V and 4 bases from J; bases unmatched to any gene: 4. Germline V gene sequence: CDR1 MGHDK, CDR2 SYGVNS. As DNA, the CDR3 is TGTGCCAGCAGGGGAGCGGGGGGTTACAATGAGCAGTTCTTC. Protein product: CASRGAGGYNEQFF.

The CDR3 sequence: CASSLQGASNEKLFF. As DNA, the CDR3 is TGTGCCAGCAGCTTGCAGGGGGCCTCTAATGAAAAACTGTTTTTT. The genes are TRBV13 and TRBJ1-4; 8 positions match TRBD1. With V trimmed by 3 bases and J by 3 bases, 3 bases remained unmatched. This CDR3 region has 15 residues. Germline CDR1 is PRHDT and CDR2 is FYEKMQ (reference sequence).